Below, 10 T cell receptor beta chains from the same sample are listed, as sequenced in a study of beta chain features in type 1 diabetes. Study findings and constraints: All four CD4+ subsets from Type 1 diabetes patients carried moderately but significantly shorter TCRB CDR3s.

These receptors' targets are unknown. The study reverse transcribed the entire isolated RNA, so it sequenced expressed TCRB transcripts. Assay: immunoSEQ multiplex PCR; the TCRdb copy retains only in-frame clones and omits some. The table records 140,000 to 150,000 clones, around 13% of them present only once. Specimen: central memory CD4+ T cells from blood. Every receptor here comes from a man aged 18 to 29 with type 1 diabetes.

This clone was counted between two and nine times. This chain connects TRBV7-9 to TRBJ2-2; the D gene is possibly TRBD2 (6 bases). Germline CDR1 SEHNR, CDR2 FQNEAQ (reference sequence). V lost 10 bases to trimming and J lost 1 base, with 19 bases between them. This CDR3 region has 16 residues. CDR3 DNA sequence: TGTGCCATCCGACCTCTGGCGGGGCTGAACACCGGGGAGCTGTTTTTT. Translation: CAIRPLAGLNTGELFF. Full variable domain (outside the CDR3, taken from reference TRBV7-9 and TRBJ2-2): DTGVSQNPRHKITKRGQNVTFRCDPISEHNRLYWYRQTLGQGPEFLTYFQNEAQLEKSRLLSDRFSAERPKGSFSTLEIQRTEQGDSAMYLCAIRPLAGLNTGELFFGEGSRLTVL.

V is TRBV7-9 and J is TRBJ1-1; no firm D call. Germline CDR1 and CDR2: SEHNR and FQNEAQ (reference sequence). Trimming removed 0 bases at V and 3 bases at J, with 5 bases between. The CDR3 is 13 amino acids. CDR3 nucleotides: TGTGCCAGCAGCTTAGCGGTGGACACTGAAGCTTTCTTT. Translation: CASSLAVDTEAFF.

This clone was counted between two and nine times. The identical CDR3 is also encoded by other nucleotide sequences in the sample. This rearrangement joins TRBV6-1 to TRBJ1-1, with 8 bases aligning to TRBD1. The CDR3 runs to 14 residues. Germline V lookup: CDR1 MNHNS, CDR2 SASEGT. V was pared by 2 bases and J by 4 bases, with 3 bases of the junction left unmatched. This CDR3 is CASSEQGAVTEAFF. Written as DNA, the CDR3 is TGTGCCAGCAGTGAACAGGGGGCCGTCACTGAAGCTTTCTTT.

By its share, this clone is medium-sized (0.01 to 0.1%). The rearrangement uses TRBV11-2 and TRBJ2-4; TRBD1 aligns across 9 bases. The CDR3 contains 15 residues. Per the germline V gene, CDR1 is SGHAT and CDR2 is FQNNGV. The ends lost 5 bases at V and 1 base at J; junction bases unmatched: 3. This CDR3 is CASSEQGAAKNIQYF. DNA for the CDR3: TGTGCCAGCAGCGAACAGGGGGCTGCCAAAAACATTCAGTACTTC.

This clone was found a few times. V is TRBV18 and J is TRBJ2-1, with D unclear. Germline values: CDR1 KGHSH, CDR2 LQKENI. The CDR3 has 15 amino acids. V lost 3 bases and J 0 bases, leaving 9 bases between the germline ends. The DNA for the CDR3 is TGTGCCAGCTCACCTTTGACGGGCTCCTACAATGAGCAGTTCTTC. It yields the protein CASSPLTGSYNEQFF.

This clone was recorded a few times. The V call is TRBV27, the J call TRBJ1-1; the D is unclear. The V gene's germline CDR1 is MNHEY and CDR2 SMNVEV (reference sequence). This CDR3 spans 15 amino acids. Trimming cost V 0 bases and J 0 bases, with 8 bases left between them. Here the CDR3 reads CASSLSWEMNTEAFF. The CDR3, as DNA: TGTGCCAGCAGTTTATCATGGGAAATGAACACTGAAGCTTTCTTT.

The chain uses TRBV30 and TRBJ2-5; D is unclear. Germline CDR1 reads GTSNPN; CDR2 reads SVGIG (reference sequence). V lost 5 bases to trimming and J lost 4 bases, with 14 bases between them. The CDR3 has 13 amino acids. The CDR3 here is CAWARPPPETQYF. Here the CDR3 DNA reads TGTGCCTGGGCTAGGCCCCCGCCAGAGACCCAGTACTTC.

The chain couples TRBV5-1 to TRBJ1-4, with a tentative D call TRBD1 (5 bases). The CDR3 contains 16 residues. CDR1 is SGHRS and CDR2 is YFSETQ in the germline V gene. V lost 3 bases to trimming and J lost 2 bases, with 14 bases between them. The CDR3 loop reads CASSSDAGLTNEKLFF. In DNA, the CDR3 is TGCGCCAGCAGCTCGGATGCGGGACTGACTAATGAAAAACTGTTTTTT.

This clone was detected a few times. The rearrangement uses TRBV18 and TRBJ2-3, with a possible D match to TRBD1 (5 bases). V dropped 0 bases and J dropped 6 bases, with 16 bases sitting between them. Germline V gene lookup returns CDR1 KGHSH and CDR2 LQKENI. This CDR3 comprises 16 residues. The DNA for the CDR3 is TGTGCCAGCTCACCACCAACAAACACAGGCCCGGATACGCAGTATTTT. Its protein is CASSPPTNTGPDTQYF.

This clone came up a few times. This rearrangement joins TRBV30 to TRBJ2-2, with a possible D match to TRBD1 (5 bases). Germline CDR1 GTSNPN, CDR2 SVGIG (reference sequence). Between the trimmed V and J ends, which lost 1 base and 0 bases, there was a span of 12 bases. This CDR3 has 16 amino acids. CDR3 protein: CAWSGGLLSNTGELFF. CDR3 nucleotides: TGTGCCTGGAGTGGGGGCTTACTATCGAACACCGGGGAGCTGTTTTTT.